The present T cell receptor beta chain was sequenced within a study of cytomegalovirus exposure and HLA in healthy donors. Whole-study context: The Caucasian-associated ancestry cluster contained 81% of the approximately 390 genotyped donors.

The V end lost 2 bases, the J end lost 1 base, and 5 bases lay between the germline ends. Germline CDR1 reads SQVTM; CDR2 reads ANQGSEA. The CDR3 length is 13 residues. 13 Jbeta primers and 60 Vbeta primers were used for the PCR. The repertoire was sequenced with immunoSEQ multiplex PCR; TCRdb's copy has only in-frame clones and lacks some. This table holds about 200,000 clones, around 79% found once. The table lists this clone with a few counts. What it binds is not known. Points from the study as a whole: The authors listed 150 to 200 TCR beta chains as cytomegalovirus-associated.

This clonotype was obtained from a male donor in good health and CMV-seropositive. The chain is built from TRBV29-1 and TRBJ1-4; the D gene is possibly TRBD1 (5 bases). The sequencing sample was made of PBMCs. The CDR3 region has the DNA TGCAGCGTTGAAACAGGAACTAATGAAAAACTGTTTTTT. Its translation: CSVETGTNEKLFF. Complete variable domain (other parts from reference TRBV29-1 and TRBJ1-4): SAVISQKPSRDICQRGTSLTIQCQVDSQVTMMFWYRQQPGQSLTLIATANQGSEATYESGFVIDKFPISRPNLTFSTLTVSNMSPEDSSIYLCSVETGTNEKLFFGSGTQLSVL.